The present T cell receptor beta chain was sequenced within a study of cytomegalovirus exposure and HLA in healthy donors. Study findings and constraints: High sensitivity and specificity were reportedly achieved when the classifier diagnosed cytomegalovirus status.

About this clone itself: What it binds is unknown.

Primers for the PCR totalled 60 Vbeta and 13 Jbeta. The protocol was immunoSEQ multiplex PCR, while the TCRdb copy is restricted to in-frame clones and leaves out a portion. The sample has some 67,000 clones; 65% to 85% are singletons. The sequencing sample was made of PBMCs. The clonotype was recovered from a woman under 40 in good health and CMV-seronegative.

The DNA of the CDR3 is TGTGCCAGCAGCGTAAGGGGGACTGGGGCCAACGTCCTGACTTTC. Translating it yields CASSVRGTGANVLTF. The chain couples TRBV9 to TRBJ2-6; a possible D gene is TRBD1 (6 bases). Trimming cost V 1 base and J 2 bases, with 7 bases left between them. The CDR3 length is 15 residues. CDR1 SGDLS and CDR2 YYNGEE come from the germline V gene.